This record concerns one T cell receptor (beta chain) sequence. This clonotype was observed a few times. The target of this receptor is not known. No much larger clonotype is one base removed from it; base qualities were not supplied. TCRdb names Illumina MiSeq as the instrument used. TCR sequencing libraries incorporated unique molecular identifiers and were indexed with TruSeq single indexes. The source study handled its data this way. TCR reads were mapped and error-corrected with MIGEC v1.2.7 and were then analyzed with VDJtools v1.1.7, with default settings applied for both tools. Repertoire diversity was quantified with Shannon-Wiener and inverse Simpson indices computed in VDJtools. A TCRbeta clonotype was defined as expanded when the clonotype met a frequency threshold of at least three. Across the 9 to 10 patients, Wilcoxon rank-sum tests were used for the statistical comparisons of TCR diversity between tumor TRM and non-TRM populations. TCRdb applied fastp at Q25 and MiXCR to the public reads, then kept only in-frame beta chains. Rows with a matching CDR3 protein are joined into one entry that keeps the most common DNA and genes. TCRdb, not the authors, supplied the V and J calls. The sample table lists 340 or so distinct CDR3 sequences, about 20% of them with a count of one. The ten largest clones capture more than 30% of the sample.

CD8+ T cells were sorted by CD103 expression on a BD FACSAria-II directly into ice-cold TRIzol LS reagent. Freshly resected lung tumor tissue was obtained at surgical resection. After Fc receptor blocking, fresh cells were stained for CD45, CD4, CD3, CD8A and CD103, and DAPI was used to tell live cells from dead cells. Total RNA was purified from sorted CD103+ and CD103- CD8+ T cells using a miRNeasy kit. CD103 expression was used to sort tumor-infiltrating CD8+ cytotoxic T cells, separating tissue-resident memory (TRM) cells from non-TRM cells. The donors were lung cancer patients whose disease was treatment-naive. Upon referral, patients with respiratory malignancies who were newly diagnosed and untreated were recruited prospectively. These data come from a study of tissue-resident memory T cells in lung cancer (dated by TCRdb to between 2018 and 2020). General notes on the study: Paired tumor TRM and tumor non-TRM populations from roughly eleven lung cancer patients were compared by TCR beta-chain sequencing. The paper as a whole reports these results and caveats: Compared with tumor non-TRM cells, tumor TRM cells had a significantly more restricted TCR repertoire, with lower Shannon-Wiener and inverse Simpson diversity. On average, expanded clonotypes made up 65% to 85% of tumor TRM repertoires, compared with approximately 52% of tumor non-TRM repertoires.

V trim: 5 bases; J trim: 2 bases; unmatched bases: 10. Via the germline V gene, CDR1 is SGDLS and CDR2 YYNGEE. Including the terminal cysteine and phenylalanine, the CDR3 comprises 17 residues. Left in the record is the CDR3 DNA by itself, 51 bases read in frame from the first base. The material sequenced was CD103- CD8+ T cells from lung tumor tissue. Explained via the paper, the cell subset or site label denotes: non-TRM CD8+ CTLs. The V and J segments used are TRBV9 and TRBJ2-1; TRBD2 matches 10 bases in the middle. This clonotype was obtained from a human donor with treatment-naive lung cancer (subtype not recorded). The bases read TGTGCCAGCAGTAACCCTATAGCGGGAGGACCCTACAATGAGCAGTTCTTC. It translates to CASSNPIAGGPYNEQFF. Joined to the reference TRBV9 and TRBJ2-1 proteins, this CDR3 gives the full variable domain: DSGVTQTPKHLITATGQRVTLRCSPRSGDLSVYWYQQSLDQGLQFLIQYYNGEERAKGNILERFSAQQFPDLHSELNLSSLELGDSALYFCASSNPIAGGPYNEQFFGPGTRLTVL.